Listed below are T cell receptor beta chains from one sample, sequenced in a study of blood T cell repertoires in COVID-19. Produced via immunoSEQ multiplex PCR; TCRdb's table is partial and in-frame only. The table includes under 40,000 clones, almost 80% detected once. Material: peripheral blood. All receptors come from a woman aged 60 to 75 with acute or convalescent COVID-19. Each CDR3 is given with its conserved first and last residue. Fields, in order: V gene, J gene, clone size, D gene, CDR3 protein, CDR3 DNA. The D gene is left open where the match is weak. Not every row has a clone size; where given, it reads once, few, many or a size class.

v_gene: TRBV27; j_gene: TRBJ2-7; abundance: -; d_gene: -; CDR3aa: CASSPSPRVYEQYF; CDR3nt: TGTGCCAGCAGTCCTTCCCCCAGGGTCTACGAGCAGTACTTC
v_gene: TRBV9; j_gene: TRBJ1-1; abundance: -; d_gene: TRBD1; CDR3aa: CASSATLIDREDTEAFF; CDR3nt: TGTGCCAGCAGCGCGACGCTTATCGACAGGGAGGACACTGAAGCTTTCTTT
v_gene: TRBV7-3; j_gene: TRBJ2-5; abundance: -; d_gene: TRBD2; CDR3aa: CASSLRPSTLAGAGETQYF; CDR3nt: TGTGCCAGCAGCTTGAGGCCCTCGACCCTAGCGGGGGCAGGGGAGACCCAGTACTTC
v_gene: TRBV27; j_gene: TRBJ2-7; abundance: -; d_gene: -; CDR3aa: CASSLLGGGHEQYF; CDR3nt: TGTGCCAGCAGTTTATTAGGGGGTGGACACGAGCAGTACTTC
v_gene: TRBV27; j_gene: TRBJ2-4; abundance: -; d_gene: -; CDR3aa: CASSFVSGLQAKNIQYF; CDR3nt: TGTGCCAGCAGTTTTGTGTCTGGTCTCCAGGCCAAAAACATTCAGTACTTC
v_gene: TRBV3-1/TRBV3-2; j_gene: TRBJ2-7; abundance: -; d_gene: -; CDR3aa: CASSGGGTGSPYEQYF; CDR3nt: TGTGCCAGCAGCGGGGGGGGGACAGGTAGCCCCTACGAGCAGTACTTC
v_gene: TRBV5-6; j_gene: TRBJ1-2; abundance: few; d_gene: -; CDR3aa: CATRDRNYGYTF; CDR3nt: TGTGCCACCAGAGACAGGAACTATGGCTACACCTTC
v_gene: TRBV2; j_gene: TRBJ2-1; abundance: -; d_gene: TRBD1; CDR3aa: CASNRQGAYNEQFF; CDR3nt: TGTGCCAGCAATCGTCAGGGGGCCTACAATGAGCAGTTCTTC
v_gene: TRBV3-1/TRBV3-2; j_gene: TRBJ2-3; abundance: once; d_gene: TRBD2; CDR3aa: CASSRTSGGPTDTQYF; CDR3nt: TGTGCCAGCAGCCGGACTAGCGGGGGGCCGACAGATACGCAGTATTTT
v_gene: TRBV3-1/TRBV3-2; j_gene: TRBJ1-2; abundance: -; d_gene: -; CDR3aa: CASSQEGRGFNYGYTF; CDR3nt: TGTGCCAGCAGCCAAGAGGGCAGGGGCTTTAACTATGGCTACACCTTC
v_gene: TRBV27; j_gene: TRBJ1-2; abundance: -; d_gene: -; CDR3aa: CASGIQGGQWGGYTF; CDR3nt: TGTGCCAGCGGAATTCAAGGGGGACAATGGGGCGGCTACACCTTC
v_gene: TRBV27; j_gene: TRBJ1-5; abundance: -; d_gene: -; CDR3aa: CASRPNGRGSNQPQHF; CDR3nt: TGTGCCAGCAGGCCAAACGGCAGGGGTTCCAATCAGCCCCAGCATTTT
v_gene: TRBV6-5; j_gene: TRBJ2-1; abundance: -; d_gene: -; CDR3aa: CASRQKSSYNEQFF; CDR3nt: TGTGCCAGCAGACAGAAGAGCTCCTACAATGAGCAGTTCTTC